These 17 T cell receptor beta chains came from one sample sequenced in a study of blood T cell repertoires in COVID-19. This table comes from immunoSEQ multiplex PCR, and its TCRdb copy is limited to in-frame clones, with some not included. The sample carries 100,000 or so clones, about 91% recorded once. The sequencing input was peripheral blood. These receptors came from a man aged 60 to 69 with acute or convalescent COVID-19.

CDR3 bases: TGTGCCAGCAGCCGAGGGACAGGGGGTGGGACTAATGAAAAACTGTTTTTT. Translated: CASSRGTGGGTNEKLFF. V is TRBV4-2 and J is TRBJ1-4; 11 bases are a match to TRBD1. The V segment lost 4 bases and the J segment 2 bases; nucleotides outside the gene matches: 6. CDR1 is LGHNA, CDR2 YNFKEQ, per germline. The CDR3 has 17 amino acids.

The CDR3 nucleotides are TGTGCCAGTAGAAGAACTAGCGGGAGGGCCCCCGCAGATACGCAGTATTTT. Its protein product is CASRRTSGRAPADTQYF. The genes are TRBV19 and TRBJ2-3; 13 nucleotides match TRBD2. The CDR3 is 17 residues long. Trimming removed 6 bases from V and 4 bases from J; junction bases left unmatched: 10. Germline CDR1 LNHDA, CDR2 SQIVND (reference sequence).

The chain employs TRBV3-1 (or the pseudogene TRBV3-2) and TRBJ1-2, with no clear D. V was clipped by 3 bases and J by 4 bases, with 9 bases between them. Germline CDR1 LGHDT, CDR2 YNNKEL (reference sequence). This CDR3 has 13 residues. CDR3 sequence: CASSQREAYGYTF. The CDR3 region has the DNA TGTGCCAGCAGCCAGAGGGAGGCCTATGGCTACACCTTC.

In DNA, the CDR3 is TGTGCCAGCAGTAATACACTAGCGGGGGGCTCCTACGAGCAGTACTTC. Residues: CASSNTLAGGSYEQYF. This chain joins TRBV6-6 and TRBJ2-7; TRBD2 aligns across 12 bases. V trimming: 5 bases; J trimming: 0 bases; junction bases outside the gene matches: 5. The CDR3 has 16 amino acids. Germline V lookup: CDR1 MNHNY, CDR2 SVGAGI (reference sequence).

CDR3 amino acids: CASSLALETQYF. The CDR3 region has the DNA TGTGCCAGCAGCTTGGCCCTAGAGACCCAGTACTTC. This chain uses TRBV5-6 with TRBJ2-5, with unresolved D. V shed 0 bases and J shed 4 bases, with 4 bases lying between them. Germline assignment: CDR1 SGHDT and CDR2 YYEEEE. There are 12 residues in the CDR3.

CDR3 loop: CASSPSTGTSYEQFF. CDR3 nucleotides: TGTGCCAGCAGCCCTTCTACCGGGACTAGCTATGAGCAGTTCTTC. V usage is TRBV7-2 and J usage is TRBJ2-1; TRBD2 agrees at 9 bases. The CDR3 contains 15 residues. The germline CDR1 and CDR2 sequences are SGHTA and FQGNSA. With 5 bases clipped from V and 8 bases from J, the junction kept 10 bases outside the gene matches.

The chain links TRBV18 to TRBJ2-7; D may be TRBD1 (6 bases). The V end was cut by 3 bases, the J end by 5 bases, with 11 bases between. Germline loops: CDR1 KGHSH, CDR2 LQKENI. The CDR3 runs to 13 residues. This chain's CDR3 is CASSPHRADEQYF. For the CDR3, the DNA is TGTGCCAGCTCACCTCACAGGGCAGACGAGCAGTACTTC.

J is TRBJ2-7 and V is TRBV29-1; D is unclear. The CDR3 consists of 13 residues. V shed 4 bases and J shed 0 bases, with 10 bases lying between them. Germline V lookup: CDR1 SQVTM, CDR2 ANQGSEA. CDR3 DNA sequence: TGCAGCGTTGTTTTGCTGAGCTCCTACGAGCAGTACTTC. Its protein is CSVVLLSSYEQYF.

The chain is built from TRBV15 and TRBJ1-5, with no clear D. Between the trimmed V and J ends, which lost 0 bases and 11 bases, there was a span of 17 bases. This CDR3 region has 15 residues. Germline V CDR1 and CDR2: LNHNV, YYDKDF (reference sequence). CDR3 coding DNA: TGTGCCACCAGCAGAGATCTGGTCGCACAAGTGTCCCAGCATTTT. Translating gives CATSRDLVAQVSQHF. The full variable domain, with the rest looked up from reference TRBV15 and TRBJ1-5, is DAMVIQNPRYQVTQFGKPVTLSCSQTLNHNVMYWYQQKSSQAPKLLFHYYDKDFNNEADTPDNFQSRRPNTSFCFLDIRSPGLGDTAMYLCATSRDLVAQVSQHFGDGTRLSIL.

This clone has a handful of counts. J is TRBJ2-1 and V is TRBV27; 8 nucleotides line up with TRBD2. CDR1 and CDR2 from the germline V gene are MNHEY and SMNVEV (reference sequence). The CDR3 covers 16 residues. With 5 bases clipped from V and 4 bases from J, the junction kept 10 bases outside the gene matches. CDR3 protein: CASSPPTSVGYNEQFF. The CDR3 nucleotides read TGTGCCAGCAGTCCTCCGACTAGCGTGGGTTACAATGAGCAGTTCTTC.

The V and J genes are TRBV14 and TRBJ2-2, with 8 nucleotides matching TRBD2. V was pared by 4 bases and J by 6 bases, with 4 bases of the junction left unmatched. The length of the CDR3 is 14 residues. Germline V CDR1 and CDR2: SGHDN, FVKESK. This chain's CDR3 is CASSPGLAPGELFF. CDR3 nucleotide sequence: TGTGCCAGCAGCCCCGGACTAGCCCCCGGGGAGCTGTTTTTT.

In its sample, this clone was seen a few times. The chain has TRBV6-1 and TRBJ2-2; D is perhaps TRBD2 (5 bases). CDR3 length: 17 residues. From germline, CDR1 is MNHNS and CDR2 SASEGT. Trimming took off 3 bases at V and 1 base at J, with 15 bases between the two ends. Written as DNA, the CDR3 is TGTGCCAGCAGTGATGCGGGCAGAGTTATGAACACCGGGGAGCTGTTTTTT. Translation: CASSDAGRVMNTGELFF.

The DNA for the CDR3 is TGTGCCAGCAGCGTAGGGCCGGGTATCGGGTCGAACACTGAAGCTTTCTTT. Amino acids: CASSVGPGIGSNTEAFF. The chain carries TRBV9 and TRBJ1-1; D is uncertain. The CDR3 spans 17 residues. V lost 0 bases and J lost 1, with 16 bases in between. The germline CDR1 and CDR2 sequences are SGDLS and YYNGEE.

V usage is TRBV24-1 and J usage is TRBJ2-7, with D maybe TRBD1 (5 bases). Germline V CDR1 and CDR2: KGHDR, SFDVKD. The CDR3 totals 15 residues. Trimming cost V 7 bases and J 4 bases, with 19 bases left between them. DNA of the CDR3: TGTGCCACCAGGTACTTAAGGGGCAGGGTGTACGAGCAGTACTTC. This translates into CATRYLRGRVYEQYF.

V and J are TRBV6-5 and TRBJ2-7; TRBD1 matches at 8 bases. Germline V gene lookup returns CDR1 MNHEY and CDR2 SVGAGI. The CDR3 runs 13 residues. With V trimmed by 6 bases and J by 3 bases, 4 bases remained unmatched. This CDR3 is CASSRDRSYEQYF. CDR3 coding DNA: TGTGCCAGCAGCCGGGACAGGAGCTACGAGCAGTACTTC.

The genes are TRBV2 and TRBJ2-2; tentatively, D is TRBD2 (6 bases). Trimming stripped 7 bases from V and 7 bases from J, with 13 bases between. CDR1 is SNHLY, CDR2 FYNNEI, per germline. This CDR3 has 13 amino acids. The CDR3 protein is CASMGEAIGELFF. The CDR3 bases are TGTGCCAGCATGGGGGAGGCGATCGGGGAGCTGTTTTTT.

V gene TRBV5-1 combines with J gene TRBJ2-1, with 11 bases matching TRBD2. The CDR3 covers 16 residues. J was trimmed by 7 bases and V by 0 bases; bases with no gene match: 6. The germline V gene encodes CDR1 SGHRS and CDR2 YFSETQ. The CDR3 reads CASSLGPTSGVNEQFF. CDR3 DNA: TGCGCCAGCAGCTTGGGTCCGACTAGCGGGGTAAATGAGCAGTTCTTC. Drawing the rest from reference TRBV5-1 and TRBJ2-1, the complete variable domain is KAGVTQTPRYLIKTRGQQVTLSCSPISGHRSVSWYQQTPGQGLQFLFEYFSETQRNKGNFPGRFSGRQFSNSRSEMNVSTLELGDSALYLCASSLGPTSGVNEQFFGPGTRLTVL.